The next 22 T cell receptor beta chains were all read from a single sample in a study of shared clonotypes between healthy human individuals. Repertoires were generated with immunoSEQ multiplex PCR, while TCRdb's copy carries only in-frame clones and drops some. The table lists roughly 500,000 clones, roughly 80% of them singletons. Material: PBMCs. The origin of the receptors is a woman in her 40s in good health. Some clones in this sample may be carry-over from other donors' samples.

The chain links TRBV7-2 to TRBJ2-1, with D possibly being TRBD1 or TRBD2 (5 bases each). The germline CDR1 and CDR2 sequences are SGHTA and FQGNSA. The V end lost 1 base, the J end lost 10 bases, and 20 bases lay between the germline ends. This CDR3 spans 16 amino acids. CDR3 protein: CASSLVGTTMGMEQFF. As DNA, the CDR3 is TGTGCCAGCAGCTTAGTGGGGACCACTATGGGAATGGAGCAGTTCTTC. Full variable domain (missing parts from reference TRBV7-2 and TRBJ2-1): GAGVSQSPSNKVTEKGKDVELRCDPISGHTALYWYRQSLGQGLEFLIYFQGNSAPDKSGLPSDRFSAERTGGSVSTLTIQRTQQEDSAVYLCASSLVGTTMGMEQFFGPGTRLTVL.

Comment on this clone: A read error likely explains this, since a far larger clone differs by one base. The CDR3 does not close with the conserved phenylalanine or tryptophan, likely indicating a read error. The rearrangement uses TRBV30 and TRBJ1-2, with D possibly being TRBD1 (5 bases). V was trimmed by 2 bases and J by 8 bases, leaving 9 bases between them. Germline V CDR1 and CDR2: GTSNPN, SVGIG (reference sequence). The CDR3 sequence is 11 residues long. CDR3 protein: CAWSQGSGYTL. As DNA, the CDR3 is TGTGCCTGGAGTCAGGGATCCGGCTACACCCTC.

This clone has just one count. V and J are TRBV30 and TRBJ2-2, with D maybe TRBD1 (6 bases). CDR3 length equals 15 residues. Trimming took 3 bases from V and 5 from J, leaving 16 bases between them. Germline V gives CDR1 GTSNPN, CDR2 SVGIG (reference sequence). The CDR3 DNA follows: TGTGCCTGGAGGTTTGTGGGGGCTTGGACCGGGGAGCTGTTTTTT. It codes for CAWRFVGAWTGELFF. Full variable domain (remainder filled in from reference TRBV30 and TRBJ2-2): SQTIHQWPATLVQPVGSPLSLECTVEGTSNPNLYWYRQAAGRGLQLLFYSVGIGQISSEVPQNLSASRPQDRQFILSSKKLLLSDSGFYLCAWRFVGAWTGELFFGEGSRLTVL.

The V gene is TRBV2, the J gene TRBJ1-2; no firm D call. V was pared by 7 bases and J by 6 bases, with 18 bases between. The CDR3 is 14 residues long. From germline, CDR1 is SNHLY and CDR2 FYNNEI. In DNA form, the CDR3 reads TGTGCCAGCAATAACCAGGAGGTCGGACATGGCTACACCTTC. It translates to CASNNQEVGHGYTF. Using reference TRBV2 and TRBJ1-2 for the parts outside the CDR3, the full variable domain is EPEVTQTPSHQVTQMGQEVILRCVPISNHLYFYWYRQILGQKVEFLVSFYNNEISEKSEIFDDQFSVERPDGSNFTLKIRSTKLEDSAMYFCASNNQEVGHGYTFGSGTRLTVV.

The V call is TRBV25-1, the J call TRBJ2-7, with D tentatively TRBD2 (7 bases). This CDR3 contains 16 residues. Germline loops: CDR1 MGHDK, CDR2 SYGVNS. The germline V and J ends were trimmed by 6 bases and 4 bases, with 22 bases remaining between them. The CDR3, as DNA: TGTGCCAGCAGCGCGTCTGCGGGGGCGTCTGGGTACGAGCAGTACTTC. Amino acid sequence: CASSASAGASGYEQYF.

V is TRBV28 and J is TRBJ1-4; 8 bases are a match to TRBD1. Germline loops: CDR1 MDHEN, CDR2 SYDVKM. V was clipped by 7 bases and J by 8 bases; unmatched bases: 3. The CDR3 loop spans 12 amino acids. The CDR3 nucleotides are TGTGCCAGCACACAGGGGGGAGAAAAACTGTTTTTT. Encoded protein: CASTQGGEKLFF.

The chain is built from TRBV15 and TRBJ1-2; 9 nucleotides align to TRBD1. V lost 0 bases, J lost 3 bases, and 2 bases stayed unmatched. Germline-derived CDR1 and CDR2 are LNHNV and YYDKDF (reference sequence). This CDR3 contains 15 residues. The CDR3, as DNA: TGTGCCACCAGCAGAGAGGGACAGGGCCACTATGGCTACACCTTC. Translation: CATSREGQGHYGYTF.

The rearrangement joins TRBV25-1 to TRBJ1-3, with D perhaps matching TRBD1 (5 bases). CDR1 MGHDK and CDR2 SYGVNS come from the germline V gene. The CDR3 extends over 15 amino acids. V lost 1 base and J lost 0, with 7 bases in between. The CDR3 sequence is CASSESGGSGNTIYF. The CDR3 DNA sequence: TGTGCCAGCAGTGAATCGGGGGGCTCTGGAAACACCATATATTTT.

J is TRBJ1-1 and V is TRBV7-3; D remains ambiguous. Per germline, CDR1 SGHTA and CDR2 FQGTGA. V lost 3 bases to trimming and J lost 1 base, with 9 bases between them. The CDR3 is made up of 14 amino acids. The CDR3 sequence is CASSFNGPNTEAFF. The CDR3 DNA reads TGTGCCAGCAGCTTTAATGGCCCGAACACTGAAGCTTTCTTT.

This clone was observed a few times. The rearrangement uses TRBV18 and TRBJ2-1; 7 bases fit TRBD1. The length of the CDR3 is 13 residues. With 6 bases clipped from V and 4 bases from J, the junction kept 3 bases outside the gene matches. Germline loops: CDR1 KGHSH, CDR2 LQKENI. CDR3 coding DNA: TGTGCCAGCTCTATACAGGGGTACAATGAGCAGTTCTTC. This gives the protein CASSIQGYNEQFF.

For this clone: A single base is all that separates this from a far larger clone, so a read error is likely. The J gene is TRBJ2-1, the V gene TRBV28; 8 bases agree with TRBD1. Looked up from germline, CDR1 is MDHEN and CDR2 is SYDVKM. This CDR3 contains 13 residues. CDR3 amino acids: CASSRTGYTEQFF. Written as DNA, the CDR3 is TGTGCCAGCAGTCGGACAGGGTACACTGAGCAGTTCTTC.

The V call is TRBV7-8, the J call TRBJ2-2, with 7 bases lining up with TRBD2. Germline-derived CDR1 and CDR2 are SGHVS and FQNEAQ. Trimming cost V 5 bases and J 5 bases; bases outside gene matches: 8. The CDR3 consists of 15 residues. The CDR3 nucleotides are TGTGCCAGCAGCCTCTTAGTGCGGGGGACCGGGGAGCTGTTTTTT. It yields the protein CASSLLVRGTGELFF.

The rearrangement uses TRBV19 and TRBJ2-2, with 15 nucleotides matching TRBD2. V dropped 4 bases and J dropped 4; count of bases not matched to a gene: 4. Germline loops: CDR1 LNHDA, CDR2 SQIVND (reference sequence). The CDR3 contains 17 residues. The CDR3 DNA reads TGTGCCAGTAGTACGGGACTAGCGGGAGGTCCCACCGGGGAGCTGTTTTTT. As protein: CASSTGLAGGPTGELFF.

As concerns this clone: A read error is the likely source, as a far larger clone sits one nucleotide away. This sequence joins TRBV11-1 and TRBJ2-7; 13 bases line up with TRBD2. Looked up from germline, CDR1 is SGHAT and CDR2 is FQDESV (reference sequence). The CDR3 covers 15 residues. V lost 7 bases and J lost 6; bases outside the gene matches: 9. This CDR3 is CASIFGGLAGSEQYF. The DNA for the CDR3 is TGTGCCAGCATCTTTGGGGGACTAGCGGGAAGCGAGCAGTACTTC.

CDR3 in DNA: TGTGCCAGCAGTTTACTGGGAGAGAATTTTTACGAGCAGTACTTC. Its translation: CASSLLGENFYEQYF. The chain links TRBV28 to TRBJ2-7, with D possibly TRBD2 on 5 matching bases. V lost 2 bases and J lost 4, with 15 bases in between. Germline values: CDR1 MDHEN, CDR2 SYDVKM. The CDR3 totals 15 residues.

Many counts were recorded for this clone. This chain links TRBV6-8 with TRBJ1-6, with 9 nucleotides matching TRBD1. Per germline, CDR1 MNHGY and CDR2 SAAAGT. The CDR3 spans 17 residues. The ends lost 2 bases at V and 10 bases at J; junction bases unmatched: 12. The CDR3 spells CASSYGWDREFDSPLHF. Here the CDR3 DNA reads TGTGCCAGCAGTTACGGATGGGACAGGGAATTTGACTCACCCCTCCACTTT.

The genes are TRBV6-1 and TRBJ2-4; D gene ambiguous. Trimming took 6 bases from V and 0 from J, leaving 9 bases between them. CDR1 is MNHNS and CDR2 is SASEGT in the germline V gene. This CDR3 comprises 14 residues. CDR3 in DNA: TGTGCCAGCAGGGACGGTTTAGCCAAAAACATTCAGTACTTC. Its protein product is CASRDGLAKNIQYF.

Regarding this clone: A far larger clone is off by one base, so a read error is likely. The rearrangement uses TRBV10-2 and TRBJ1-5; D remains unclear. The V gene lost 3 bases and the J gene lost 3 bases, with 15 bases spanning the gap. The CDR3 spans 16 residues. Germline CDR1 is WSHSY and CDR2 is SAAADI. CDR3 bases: TGCGCCAGCAGTGACCTAACCCGGAGGGTCAATCAGCCCCAGCATTTT. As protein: CASSDLTRRVNQPQHF.

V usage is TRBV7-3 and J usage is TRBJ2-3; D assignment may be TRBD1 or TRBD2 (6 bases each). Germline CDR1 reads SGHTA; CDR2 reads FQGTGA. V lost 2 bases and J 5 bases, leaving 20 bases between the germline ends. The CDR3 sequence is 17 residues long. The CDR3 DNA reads TGTGCCAGCAGCTTATCGGCTGGCGGGATAGGGGGAGATACGCAGTATTTT. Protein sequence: CASSLSAGGIGGDTQYF.

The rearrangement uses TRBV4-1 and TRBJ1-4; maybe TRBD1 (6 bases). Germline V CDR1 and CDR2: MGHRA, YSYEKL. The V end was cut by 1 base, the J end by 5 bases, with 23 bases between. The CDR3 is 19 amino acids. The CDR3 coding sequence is TGCGCCAGCAGCCAAGCTCCACCAACTCCGACAGGCAGGAATGAAAAACTGTTTTTT. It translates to CASSQAPPTPTGRNEKLFF.

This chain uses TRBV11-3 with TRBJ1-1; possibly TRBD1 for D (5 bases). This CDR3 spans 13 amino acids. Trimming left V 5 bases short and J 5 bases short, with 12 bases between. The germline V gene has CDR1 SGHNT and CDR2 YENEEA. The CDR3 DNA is TGTGCCAGCAGCCTTTGGGGGAGGACTGAAGCTTTCTTT. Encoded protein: CASSLWGRTEAFF.

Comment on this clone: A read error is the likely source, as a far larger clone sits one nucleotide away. The CDR3 here is CSVVWTTYGYTF. The CDR3 DNA sequence: TGCAGCGTTGTCTGGACGACCTATGGCTACACCTTC. The V call is TRBV29-1, the J call TRBJ1-2; D remains unclear. CDR1 and CDR2 from the germline V gene are SQVTM and ANQGSEA. V was shortened by 4 bases and J by 4 bases, with 10 bases between the two germline ends. The CDR3 covers 12 residues. The variable domain in full, completed from reference TRBV29-1 and TRBJ1-2, reads SAVISQKPSRDICQRGTSLTIQCQVDSQVTMMFWYRQQPGQSLTLIATANQGSEATYESGFVIDKFPISRPNLTFSTLTVSNMSPEDSSIYLCSVVWTTYGYTFGSGTRLTVV.